Listed below are T cell receptor beta chains from one sample, sequenced in a study of OX40 agonist ivuxolimab in advanced cancers. Sequenced by immunoSEQ multiplex PCR; TCRdb stores in-frame clones only, minus some. The repertoire has 55,000 to 70,000 clones, about 88% of them found once; the top ten carry 1% to 1.5%. The specimen comprised CD4+ or CD8+ T cells sorted from blood, sampled in a trial of the OX40 agonist ivuxolimab. These receptors all stem from an adult with an advanced solid tumor such as melanoma, head and neck, liver or kidney cancer. Both conserved end residues are trimmed from each CDR3. Fields, in order: V gene, J gene, CDR3 protein.

TRBV5-6	TRBJ1-2	ASSRGQGYYGYT
TRBV5-4	TRBJ1-1	ASSSQGGREAF
TRBV7-9	TRBJ1-2	ASSLPYRGNYGYT
TRBV30	TRBJ2-5	AWSVLGVPETQY
TRBV2	TRBJ2-3	ASSDWGLPSTDTQY
TRBV5-8	TRBJ1-1	ASSFQTHRGTEAF
TRBV6-1	TRBJ1-6	ASREQGGMNSPLH
TRBV5-1	TRBJ1-1	ASSSSWGGNTEAF
TRBV6-1	TRBJ2-5	ASRRDRLQETQY
TRBV27	TRBJ1-1	ASSLQGARTEAF
TRBV27	TRBJ2-2	ASSLELAGTSGYTGELF
TRBV14	TRBJ2-3	ASSQDWQGAGTDTQY
TRBV7-9	TRBJ2-3	ASSLVGSDTQY
TRBV2	TRBJ1-2	ARSEGTGASNGYT
TRBV11-2	TRBJ2-5	ASSARSRDRGFGETQY
TRBV25-1	TRBJ1-2	ASSESRSQIYGYT
TRBV7-9	TRBJ1-6	ASSLVEGASSPLH
TRBV6-5	TRBJ1-6	ASSYGGVDSPLH
TRBV5-1	TRBJ1-6	ASSSGFNSPLH
TRBV13	TRBJ1-5	ASSLGVNQPQH
TRBV4-1	TRBJ1-4	ASKDRSNEKLF
TRBV7-2	TRBJ2-1	ASSLGQYRNYNEQF
TRBV7-2	TRBJ1-2	ASSLAGERQGYGYT
TRBV2	TRBJ2-3	ASSGESSADTQY
TRBV30	TRBJ2-5	AWRWGAQETQY
TRBV28	TRBJ2-4	ASSILGLAGGGENIQY
TRBV6-6	TRBJ2-1	ASSRGFYNEQF
TRBV25-1	TRBJ2-5	ASNSRDLTYEETQY
TRBV18	TRBJ1-2	ASSPSGRGRGYT
TRBV6-1	TRBJ1-1	ASRGSAGNTEAF
TRBV19	TRBJ2-4	ASSIITRGLRADIQY
TRBV5-8	TRBJ2-3	ASSLRRTDTQY
TRBV5-1	TRBJ1-3	ASSLGHGDSGNTIY
TRBV11-2	TRBJ1-1	ASSFLLANTEAF
TRBV4-1	TRBJ2-7	ASSHISLGLEPYEQY
TRBV29-1	TRBJ2-7	SAGQAYEQY
TRBV4-1	TRBJ1-2	ASRAGQLKGYGYT
TRBV2	TRBJ1-6	ASSLVEQSPLH
TRBV6-1	TRBJ1-3	ASSDTRNTIY
TRBV9	TRBJ2-1	ASSVKGGGYNEQF
TRBV6-1	TRBJ1-1	ASRLGQRILAF
TRBV9	TRBJ1-1	ASSVRGANTEAF
TRBV6-4	TRBJ2-3	ASSAAGSDTQY
TRBV4-1	TRBJ1-4	ASSQKNNPLANEKLF
TRBV29-1	TRBJ2-7	SVRTGERLSSYEQY
TRBV2	TRBJ1-1	ASKTTGITNTEAF
TRBV20-1	TRBJ1-2	SASRHGGYT